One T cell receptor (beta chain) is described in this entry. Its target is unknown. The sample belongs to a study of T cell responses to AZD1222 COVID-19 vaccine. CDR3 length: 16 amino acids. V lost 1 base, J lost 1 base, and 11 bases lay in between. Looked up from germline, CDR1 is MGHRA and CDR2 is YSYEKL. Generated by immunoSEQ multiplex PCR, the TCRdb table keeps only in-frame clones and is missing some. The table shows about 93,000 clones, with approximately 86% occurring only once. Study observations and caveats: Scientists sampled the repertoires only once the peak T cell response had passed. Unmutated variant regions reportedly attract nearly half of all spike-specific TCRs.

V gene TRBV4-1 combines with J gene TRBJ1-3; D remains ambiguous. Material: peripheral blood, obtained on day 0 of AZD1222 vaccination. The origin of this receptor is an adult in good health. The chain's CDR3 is CASSQVTGTSGNTIYF. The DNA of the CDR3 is TGCGCCAGCAGCCAAGTAACGGGTACTTCTGGAAACACCATATATTTT.